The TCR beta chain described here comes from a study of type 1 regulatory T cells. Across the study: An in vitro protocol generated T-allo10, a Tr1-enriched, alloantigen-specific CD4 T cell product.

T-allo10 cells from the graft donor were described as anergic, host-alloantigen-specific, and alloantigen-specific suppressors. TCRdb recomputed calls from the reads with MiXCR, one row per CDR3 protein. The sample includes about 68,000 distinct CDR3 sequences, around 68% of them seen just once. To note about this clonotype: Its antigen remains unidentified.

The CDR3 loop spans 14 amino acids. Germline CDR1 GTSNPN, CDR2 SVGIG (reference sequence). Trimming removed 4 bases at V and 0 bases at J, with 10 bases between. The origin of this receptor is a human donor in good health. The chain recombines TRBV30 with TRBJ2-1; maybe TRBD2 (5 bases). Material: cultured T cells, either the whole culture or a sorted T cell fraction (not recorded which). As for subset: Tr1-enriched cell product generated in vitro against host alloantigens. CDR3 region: CAWKGAASYNEQFF. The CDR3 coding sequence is TGTGCCTGGAAGGGAGCGGCCTCCTACAATGAGCAGTTCTTC.